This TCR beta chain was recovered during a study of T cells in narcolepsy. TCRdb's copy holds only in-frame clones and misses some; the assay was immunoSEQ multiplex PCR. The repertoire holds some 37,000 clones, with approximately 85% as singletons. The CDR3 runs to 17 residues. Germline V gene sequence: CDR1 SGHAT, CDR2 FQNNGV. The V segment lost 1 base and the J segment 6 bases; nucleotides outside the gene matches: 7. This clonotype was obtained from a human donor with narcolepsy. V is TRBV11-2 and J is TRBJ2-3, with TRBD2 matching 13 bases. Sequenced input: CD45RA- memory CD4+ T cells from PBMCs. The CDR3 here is CASSLGPTSGGRDTQYF. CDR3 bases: TGTGCCAGCAGCTTAGGCCCGACTAGCGGGGGGAGGGATACGCAGTATTTT.